The entry below gives a single T cell receptor beta chain sequence along with its context. Trimming shortened V by 0 bases and J by 5 bases, and 9 bases separated the two germline ends. CDR3 length equals 13 residues. Germline values: CDR1 SGDLS, CDR2 YYNGEE. The data were obtained in a study of blood T cell repertoires in COVID-19. Study summary: Researchers got acute and convalescent COVID-19 samples from the United States, Italy and Spain. PBMCs, B-cell-depleted T cells, or T cells provided the cDNA or gDNA that made up the material.

In the original workflow: Nucleated cell counts were estimated from reference gene primer amplification. Using immunoSEQ multiplex PCR, the repertoire was profiled, and TCRdb retains in-frame clones only, with some absent. V and J calls plus clone size are reproduced from that table; the DNA served to infer D and trimming. The sample records about 170,000 clones, around 82% being singletons. The receptor was isolated from a man aged 80 or over with COVID-19, enrolled during active disease. What was sequenced was peripheral blood. This sequence joins TRBV9 and TRBJ2-7; tentatively, D is TRBD2 (7 bases). The CDR3 protein is CASSVGGGHEQYF. The DNA for the CDR3 is TGTGCCAGCAGCGTAGGCGGGGGCCACGAGCAGTACTTC.